The rows below give T cell receptor beta chains drawn from one sample of a study of siplizumab effects on memory and regulatory T cells. The table came from immunoSEQ multiplex PCR; TCRdb's copy has only in-frame clones and leaves some out. Of about 40,000 clones listed, 89% are singletons. Input material: naive CD4+ T cells sorted from blood. These receptors originate from a human donor in good health. CDR3s include the opening cysteine and the closing phenylalanine or tryptophan. The D gene is left open where the match is weak. The listing skips clone size in some rows; elsewhere it reads once, few, many or a size class.

V	D	J	size	CDR3	DNA
TRBV6-6	TRBD1	TRBJ1-5	few	CASSLQGVGQPQHF	TGTGCCAGCAGTTTACAGGGGGTTGGTCAGCCCCAGCATTTT
TRBV30	.	TRBJ2-3	.	CAWSGSADTQYF	TGTGCCTGGAGTGGGAGTGCAGATACGCAGTATTTT
TRBV6-5	.	TRBJ2-2	.	CASTKLATGELFF	TGTGCCAGCACCAAACTAGCAACCGGGGAGCTGTTTTTT
TRBV6-5	.	TRBJ1-2	few	CASSPSGVGYTF	TGTGCCAGCAGCCCTTCAGGGGTCGGCTACACCTTC
TRBV4-1	TRBD1	TRBJ1-5	.	CASSQGDRSNQPQHF	TGCGCCAGCAGCCAAGGGGACAGGTCCAATCAGCCCCAGCATTTT
TRBV4-1	TRBD1	TRBJ2-6	.	CASSHRQGETGANVLTF	TGCGCCAGCAGCCATAGACAGGGAGAGACTGGGGCCAACGTCCTGACTTTC
TRBV9	.	TRBJ2-3	.	CASSVVGGITQYF	TGTGCCAGCAGCGTTGTAGGAGGGATTACGCAGTATTTT
TRBV6-1	.	TRBJ2-2	.	CASSWMGGTGELFF	TGTGCCAGCAGTTGGATGGGAGGCACCGGGGAGCTGTTTTTT
TRBV4-2	TRBD2	TRBJ2-5	once	CASSQVAGVQETQYF	TGTGCCAGCAGCCAAGTTGCGGGAGTACAAGAGACCCAGTACTTC
TRBV18	.	TRBJ2-5	.	CASSRTGTQRETQYF	TGTGCCAGCTCACGGACCGGGACCCAACGAGAGACCCAGTACTTC
TRBV6-5	.	TRBJ2-2	once	CASSRGAGELFF	TGTGCCAGCAGCAGAGGGGCCGGGGAGCTGTTTTTT
TRBV10-3	TRBD1	TRBJ1-4	once	CAISEFGQGLEKLFF	TGTGCCATCAGTGAATTCGGACAGGGTTTGGAAAAACTGTTTTTT
TRBV10-3	TRBD1	TRBJ1-1	.	CAIREGQRGHTEAFF	TGTGCCATCAGGGAGGGACAGAGAGGACACACTGAAGCTTTCTTT
TRBV7-2	TRBD1	TRBJ1-1	.	CASSLQGGRPEAFF	TGTGCCAGCAGCTTACAGGGGGGGCGACCTGAAGCTTTCTTT
TRBV27	TRBD1	TRBJ2-7	.	CASSTYGWDRVEQYF	TGTGCCAGCAGTACTTATGGATGGGACAGGGTCGAGCAGTACTTC
TRBV6-6	TRBD1	TRBJ1-2	.	CASRDREKNGYTF	TGTGCCAGCCGGGACAGGGAGAAAAATGGCTACACCTTC
TRBV13	TRBD2	TRBJ2-2	.	CASSLTSGRSTGELFF	TGTGCCAGCAGCTTGACCAGCGGGAGGTCCACCGGGGAGCTGTTTTTT
TRBV5-1	.	TRBJ2-7	once	CASSRTTGLDLAEQYF	TGCGCCAGCAGCAGGACGACAGGACTCGACCTGGCCGAGCAGTACTTC
TRBV2	TRBD2	TRBJ2-1	.	CASTISGRWYEQFF	TGTGCCAGCACAATTAGCGGGAGATGGTATGAGCAGTTCTTC
TRBV6-1	TRBD1	TRBJ2-5	.	CASSARTGRKTQYF	TGTGCCAGCAGTGCTAGGACAGGCAGAAAGACCCAGTACTTC
TRBV7-9	TRBD2	TRBJ2-7	.	CASSLAPKTSGSIFEQYF	TGTGCCAGCAGCTTAGCCCCAAAGACTAGCGGGAGTATCTTCGAGCAGTACTTC
TRBV7-6	.	TRBJ1-1	.	CASSLEAGREAFF	TGTGCCAGCAGCTTAGAAGCAGGCCGTGAAGCTTTCTTT
TRBV5-4	TRBD1	TRBJ1-4	once	CASSFGRGISEKLFF	TGTGCCAGCAGCTTTGGCAGGGGGATTTCGGAAAAACTGTTTTTT
TRBV7-2	.	TRBJ1-6	.	CASSLGGHYNSPLHF	TGTGCCAGCAGCTTAGGCGGTCACTATAATTCACCCCTCCACTTT
TRBV4-1	TRBD1	TRBJ2-7	once	CASSHPGQGAEQYF	TGCGCCAGCAGCCACCCGGGACAGGGAGCCGAGCAGTACTTC
TRBV6-5	.	TRBJ1-5	.	CASRLDSNQPQHF	TGTGCCAGCAGATTGGACAGCAATCAGCCCCAGCATTTT
TRBV6-5	.	TRBJ1-4	.	CASRNHVANEKLFF	TGTGCCAGCAGAAATCACGTAGCTAATGAAAAACTGTTTTTT
TRBV4-1	.	TRBJ1-2	.	CASSQGGRGRVDGYTF	TGCGCCAGCAGCCAAGGGGGCAGGGGAAGGGTAGATGGCTACACCTTC
TRBV9	TRBD1	TRBJ1-3	.	CASSVGGQGNTIYF	TGTGCCAGCAGCGTAGGGGGACAGGGAAACACCATATATTTT
TRBV5-1	.	TRBJ2-4	.	CASSLEGAWENIQYF	TGCGCCAGCAGCTTGGAGGGAGCGTGGGAAAACATTCAGTACTTC
TRBV10-1	TRBD2	TRBJ2-7	.	CASSVGGGSYEQYF	TGCGCCAGCAGTGTAGGCGGGGGTTCCTACGAGCAGTACTTC
TRBV5-1	TRBD1	TRBJ1-4	.	CASSLGTGQYEKLFF	TGCGCCAGCAGCCTAGGGACAGGACAGTACGAAAAACTGTTTTTT
TRBV5-1	.	TRBJ1-2	.	CASSFGASDYGYTF	TGCGCCAGCAGCTTCGGGGCATCGGACTATGGCTACACCTTC
TRBV4-2	.	TRBJ2-1	.	CASSPLVSFSYNEQFF	TGTGCCAGCAGCCCTTTGGTGTCCTTCTCCTACAATGAGCAGTTCTTC